This paragraph covers one T cell receptor beta chain sequence. Its specificity is not known. The data stem from a study of shared clonotypes between healthy human individuals. General study findings and limits: Only a few donors were included, so the genetic and exposure-history diversity represented was limited.

V lost 1 base to trimming and J lost 3 bases, with 6 bases between them. Germline CDR1 and CDR2: SGHAT and FQNNGV. This CDR3 contains 13 residues. Sorted-subset replicate PCRs used about 0.2 ug DNA, some 33,000 T cell genomes. Original data processing: With immunoSEQ giving junction-only sequences and no quality scores, filtering differed. Sequenced by immunoSEQ multiplex PCR; TCRdb stores in-frame clones only, minus some. The D gene and trimming were derived from the DNA, and the V and J assignments and clone size from that table. The table lists 850,000 to 1,100,000 clones, around three quarters of them singletons.

The TCR comes from a man in his late teens or twenties in good health. Some clones in this sample may be carry-over from other donors' samples. This sequence joins TRBV11-2 and TRBJ2-5; possibly TRBD2 for D (5 bases). The specimen sequenced was memory CD4+ T cells from PBMCs. Subset denoted: CD45RA-negative fraction. In nucleotides, the CDR3 is TGTGCCAGCAGCTTAGGGGGAGAAGAGACCCAGTACTTC. This codes for CASSLGGEETQYF.